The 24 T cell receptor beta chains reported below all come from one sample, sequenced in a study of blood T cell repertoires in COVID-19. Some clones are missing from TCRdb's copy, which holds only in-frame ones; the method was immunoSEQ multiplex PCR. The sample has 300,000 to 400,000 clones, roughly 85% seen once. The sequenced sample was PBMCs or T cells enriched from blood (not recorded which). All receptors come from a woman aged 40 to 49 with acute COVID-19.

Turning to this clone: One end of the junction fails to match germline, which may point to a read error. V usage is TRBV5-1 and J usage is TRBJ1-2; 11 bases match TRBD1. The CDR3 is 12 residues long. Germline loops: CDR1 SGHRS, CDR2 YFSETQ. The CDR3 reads CASSLGQGEALF. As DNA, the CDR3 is TGCGCCAGCAGCCTGGGACAGGGGGAAGCCCTCTTC.

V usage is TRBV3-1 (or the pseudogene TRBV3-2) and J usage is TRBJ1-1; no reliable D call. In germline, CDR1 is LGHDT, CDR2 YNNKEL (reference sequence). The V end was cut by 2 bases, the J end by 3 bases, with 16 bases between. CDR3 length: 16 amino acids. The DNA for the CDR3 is TGTGCCAGCAGCCAACGTGGCCCAGGCTCATACACTGAAGCTTTCTTT. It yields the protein CASSQRGPGSYTEAFF.

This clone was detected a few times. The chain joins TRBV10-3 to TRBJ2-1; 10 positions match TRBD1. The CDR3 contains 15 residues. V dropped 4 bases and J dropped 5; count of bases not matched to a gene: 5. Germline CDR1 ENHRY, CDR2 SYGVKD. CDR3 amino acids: CAISVGTGVDNEQFF. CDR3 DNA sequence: TGTGCCATCAGTGTTGGGACAGGGGTTGACAATGAGCAGTTCTTC.

The CDR3, as DNA: TGCGCCAGCAGCCCAGGGGACGGAATGAGGTCACCCCTCCACTTT. Amino acids: CASSPGDGMRSPLHF. The chain joins TRBV5-1 to TRBJ1-6; perhaps TRBD1 as D (6 bases). In germline, CDR1 is SGHRS, CDR2 YFSETQ. CDR3 length: 15 residues. Deletions cut 4 bases from V and 10 bases from J, with 18 bases between.

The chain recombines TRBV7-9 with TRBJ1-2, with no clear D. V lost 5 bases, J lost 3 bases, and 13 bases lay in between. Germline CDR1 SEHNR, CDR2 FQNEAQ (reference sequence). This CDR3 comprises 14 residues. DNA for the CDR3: TGTGCCAGCAGCCAAAATAAAGCCCACTATGGCTACACCTTC. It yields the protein CASSQNKAHYGYTF.

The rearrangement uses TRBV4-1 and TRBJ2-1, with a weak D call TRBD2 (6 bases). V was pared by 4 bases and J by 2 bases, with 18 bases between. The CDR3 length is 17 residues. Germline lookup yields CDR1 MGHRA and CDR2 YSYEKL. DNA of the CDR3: TGCGCCAGCAGCCGAGTTTCTCTAGCGTACGCCTACAATGAGCAGTTCTTC. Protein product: CASSRVSLAYAYNEQFF.

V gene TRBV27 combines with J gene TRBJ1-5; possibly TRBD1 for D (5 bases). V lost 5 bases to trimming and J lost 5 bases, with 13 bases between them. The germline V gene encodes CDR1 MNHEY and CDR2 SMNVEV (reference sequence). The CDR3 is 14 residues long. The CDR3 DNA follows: TGTGCCAGCAGTAGGCAGGGAAACGATCAGCCCCAGCATTTT. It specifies CASSRQGNDQPQHF.

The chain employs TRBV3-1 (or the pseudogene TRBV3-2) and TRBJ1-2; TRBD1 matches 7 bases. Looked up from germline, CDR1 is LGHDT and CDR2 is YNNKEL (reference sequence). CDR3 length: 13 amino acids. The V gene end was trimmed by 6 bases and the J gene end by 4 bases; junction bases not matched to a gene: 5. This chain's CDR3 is CASSPGTVYGYTF. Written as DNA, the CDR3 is TGTGCCAGCAGTCCCGGGACAGTCTATGGCTACACCTTC.

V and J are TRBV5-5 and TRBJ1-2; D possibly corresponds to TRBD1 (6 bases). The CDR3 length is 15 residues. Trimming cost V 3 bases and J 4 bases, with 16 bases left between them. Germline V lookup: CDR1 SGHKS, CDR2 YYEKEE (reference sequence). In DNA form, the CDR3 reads TGTGCCAGCAGCTCGGACAGAGGTGATCTCTATGGCTACACCTTC. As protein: CASSSDRGDLYGYTF.

CDR3 nucleotide sequence: TGTGCCAGTAGTGTTACCAGGGCAGATACGCAGTATTTT. It encodes CASSVTRADTQYF. The chain uses TRBV19 and TRBJ2-3; D is possibly TRBD1 (5 bases). The germline V gene encodes CDR1 LNHDA and CDR2 SQIVND (reference sequence). Trimming removed 5 bases at V and 4 bases at J, with 10 bases between. The CDR3 sequence is 13 residues long.

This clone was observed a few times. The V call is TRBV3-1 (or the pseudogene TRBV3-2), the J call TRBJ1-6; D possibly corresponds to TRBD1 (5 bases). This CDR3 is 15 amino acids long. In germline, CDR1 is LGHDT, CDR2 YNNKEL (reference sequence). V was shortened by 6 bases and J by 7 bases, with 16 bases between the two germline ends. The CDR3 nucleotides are TGTGCCAGCAGTCCCAGGGAGGGGCGGAATTCACCCCTCCACTTT. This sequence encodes CASSPREGRNSPLHF.

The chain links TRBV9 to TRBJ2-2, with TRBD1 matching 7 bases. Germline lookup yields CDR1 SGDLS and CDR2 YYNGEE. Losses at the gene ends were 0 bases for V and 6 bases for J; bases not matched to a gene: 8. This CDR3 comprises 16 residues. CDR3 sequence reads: CASSVARDRGAGELFF. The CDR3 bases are TGTGCCAGCAGCGTAGCCCGGGACAGAGGTGCCGGGGAGCTGTTTTTT.

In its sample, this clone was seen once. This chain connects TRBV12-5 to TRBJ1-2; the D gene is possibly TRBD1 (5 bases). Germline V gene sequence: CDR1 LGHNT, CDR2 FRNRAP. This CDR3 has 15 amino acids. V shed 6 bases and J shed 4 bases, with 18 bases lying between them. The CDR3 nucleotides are TGTGCTAGTGGGGTTGGGGCGGGACGCAGCTATGGCTACACCTTC. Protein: CASGVGAGRSYGYTF. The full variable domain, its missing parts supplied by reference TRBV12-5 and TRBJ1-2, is DARVTQTPRHKVTEMGQEVTMRCQPILGHNTVFWYRQTMMQGLELLAYFRNRAPLDDSGMPKDRFSAEMPDATLATLKIQPSEPRDSAVYFCASGVGAGRSYGYTFGSGTRLTVV.

For the CDR3, the DNA is TGCGCCAGCAGCCAAGAAAAGCGACTTTCCGGGGAGCTGTTTTTT. Its translation is CASSQEKRLSGELFF. V is TRBV4-1 and J is TRBJ2-2; D gene ambiguous. The CDR3 runs to 15 residues. V was cut by 0 bases and J by 6 bases, with 11 bases left in between. Germline assignment: CDR1 MGHRA and CDR2 YSYEKL.

CDR3 residues: CASSAGTGLYEQYF. As DNA, the CDR3 is TGTGCCAGCAGCGCGGGGACAGGGTTGTACGAGCAGTACTTC. This chain uses TRBV5-4 with TRBJ2-7, with 9 bases aligning to TRBD1. Trimming took 4 bases from V and 4 from J; bases not matched to a gene: 6. Germline V gene lookup returns CDR1 SGHNT and CDR2 YYREEE (reference sequence). The CDR3 has 14 residues.

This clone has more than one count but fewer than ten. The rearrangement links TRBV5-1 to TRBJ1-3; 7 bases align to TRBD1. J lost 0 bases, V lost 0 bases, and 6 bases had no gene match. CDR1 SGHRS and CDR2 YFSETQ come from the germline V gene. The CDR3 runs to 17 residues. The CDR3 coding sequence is TGCGCCAGCAGCTTGGGGGACAGATCTTTCTCTGGAAACACCATATATTTT. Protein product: CASSLGDRSFSGNTIYF.

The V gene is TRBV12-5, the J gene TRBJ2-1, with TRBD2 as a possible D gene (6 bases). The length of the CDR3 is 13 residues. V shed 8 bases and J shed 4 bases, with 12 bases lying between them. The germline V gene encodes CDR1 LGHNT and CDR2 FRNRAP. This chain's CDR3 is CASIRSGYNEQFF. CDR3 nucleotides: TGTGCTAGTATTCGGAGCGGGTACAATGAGCAGTTCTTC. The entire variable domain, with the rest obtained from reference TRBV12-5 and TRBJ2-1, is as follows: DARVTQTPRHKVTEMGQEVTMRCQPILGHNTVFWYRQTMMQGLELLAYFRNRAPLDDSGMPKDRFSAEMPDATLATLKIQPSEPRDSAVYFCASIRSGYNEQFFGPGTRLTVL.

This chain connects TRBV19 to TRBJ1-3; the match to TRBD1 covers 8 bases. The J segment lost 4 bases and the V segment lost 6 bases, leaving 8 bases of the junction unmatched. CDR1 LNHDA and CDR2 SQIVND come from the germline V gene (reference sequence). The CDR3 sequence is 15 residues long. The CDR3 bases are TGTGCCAGTAGCGACGGGACAGGTCCCGGAAACACCATATATTTT. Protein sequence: CASSDGTGPGNTIYF.

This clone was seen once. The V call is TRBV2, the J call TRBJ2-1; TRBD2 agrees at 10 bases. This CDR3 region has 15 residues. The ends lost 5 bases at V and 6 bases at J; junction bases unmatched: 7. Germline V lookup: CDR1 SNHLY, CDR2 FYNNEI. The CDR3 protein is CASSRGLAASNEQFF. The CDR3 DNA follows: TGTGCCAGCAGTAGAGGACTAGCGGCCAGCAATGAGCAGTTCTTC.

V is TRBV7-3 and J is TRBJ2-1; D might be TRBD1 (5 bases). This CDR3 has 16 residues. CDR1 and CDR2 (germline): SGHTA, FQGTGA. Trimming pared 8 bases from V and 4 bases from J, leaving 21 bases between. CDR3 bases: TGTGCCAGCTCTTTGCAGGGTTCCTCAATTTACAATGAGCAGTTCTTC. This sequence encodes CASSLQGSSIYNEQFF.

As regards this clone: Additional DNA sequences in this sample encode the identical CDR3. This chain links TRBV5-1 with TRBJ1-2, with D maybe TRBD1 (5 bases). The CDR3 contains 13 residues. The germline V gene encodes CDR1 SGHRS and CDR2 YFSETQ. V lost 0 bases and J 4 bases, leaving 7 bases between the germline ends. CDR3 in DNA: TGCGCCAGCAGCTTGGGACAGAGCTATGGCTACACCTTC. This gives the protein CASSLGQSYGYTF.

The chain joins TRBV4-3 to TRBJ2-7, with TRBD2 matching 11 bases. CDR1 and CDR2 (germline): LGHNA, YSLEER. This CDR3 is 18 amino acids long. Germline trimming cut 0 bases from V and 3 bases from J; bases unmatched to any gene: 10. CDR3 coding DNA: TGCGCCAGCAGCCAAGAGACTAGCGGGACCCATATAATCTACGAGCAGTACTTC. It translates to CASSQETSGTHIIYEQYF.

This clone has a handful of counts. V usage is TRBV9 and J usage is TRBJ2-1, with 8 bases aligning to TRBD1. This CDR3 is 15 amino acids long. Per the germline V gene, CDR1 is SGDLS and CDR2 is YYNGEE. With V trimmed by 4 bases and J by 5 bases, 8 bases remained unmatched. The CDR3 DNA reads TGTGCCAGCAGCACCGAGGACAGGGATCACAATGAGCAGTTCTTC. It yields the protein CASSTEDRDHNEQFF.

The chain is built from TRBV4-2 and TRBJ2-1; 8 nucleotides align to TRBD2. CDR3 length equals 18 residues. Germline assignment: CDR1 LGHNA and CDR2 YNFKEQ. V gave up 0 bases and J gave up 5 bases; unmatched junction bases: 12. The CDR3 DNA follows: TGTGCCAGCAGCCAAGAGAGGAGTAGCGGGATTTTGGACAATGAGCAGTTCTTC. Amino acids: CASSQERSSGILDNEQFF.